This TCR beta chain derives from a study of T cell repertoires in cytomegalovirus infection. Looking at the study overall: Alongside well-studied HLA-B-restricted CMV epitopes, recently identified HLA-C-restricted CMV epitopes were also used. It was the public TCR beta signatures that indicated both CMV infection and matching HLA type.

The CDR3 extends over 15 amino acids. The germline V gene has CDR1 MGHRA and CDR2 YSYEKL. The ends lost 4 bases at V and 4 bases at J; junction bases unmatched: 9. Points on this clonotype: The antigen remains undetermined.

General study results and limits: Dominating the ex vivo response were HLA-C-restricted CMV-specific TCR beta clonotypes. People with CMV and the relevant HLA were identified by cumulative public TCR beta family frequency.

MiXCR was run by TCRdb on the reads, yielding one entry per CDR3 protein. This sample has about 700,000 distinct CDR3 sequences; about 30% occur once, and the top ten carry approximately 18%. This chain connects TRBV4-1 to TRBJ1-1, with 7 bases fitting TRBD1. The sample here was cultured PBMCs, taken from culture after CMV antigen stimulation. This clonotype originated in a human donor in good health (CMV status not recorded). Some clones in this sample may be carry-over from other donors' samples. The CDR3 loop reads CASSPIGRQGTEAFF. CDR3 coding DNA: TGCGCCAGCAGCCCAATAGGAAGACAGGGCACTGAAGCTTTCTTT.